The rows below give T cell receptor beta chains drawn from one sample of a study of blood T cell repertoires in COVID-19. Clones were read by immunoSEQ multiplex PCR, and TCRdb kept only the in-frame ones, dropping some. The sample yields a few hundred thousand clones, just under 90% seen once. The specimen was PBMCs or T cells enriched from blood (not recorded which). Receptor source: a woman aged 30 to 39 who had recovered from COVID-19. CDR3s include the opening cysteine and the closing phenylalanine or tryptophan. The D gene is left open where the match is weak. A row's size may be missing; if present it is once, few, many or a size class.

TRBJ1-2,once,.,TRBV19,CASSFLGAKGYGYTF,TGTGCCAGTAGTTTTTTGGGGGCAAAAGGCTATGGCTACACCTTC
TRBJ2-3,.,.,TRBV6-5,CASSYPRGKGTDTQYF,TGTGCCAGCAGTTATCCCCGGGGAAAGGGCACAGATACGCAGTATTTT
TRBJ2-3,.,TRBD1,TRBV5-1,CASYPTLGTGVFGDTDTQYF,TGCGCCAGCTATCCCACACTCGGGACAGGGGTCTTTGGGGACACAGATACGCAGTATTTT
TRBJ1-2,few,TRBD1,TRBV3-1/TRBV3-2,CASSHTDRVYGYTF,TGTGCCAGCAGCCACACGGACAGGGTCTATGGCTACACCTTC
TRBJ2-7,.,.,TRBV13,CASSLRGEDEQYF,TGTGCCAGCAGCTTAAGGGGCGAAGACGAGCAGTACTTC
TRBJ2-4,.,.,TRBV7-2,CASSLGGAPNIQYF,TGTGCCAGCAGCTTAGGCGGGGCACCAAACATTCAGTACTTC
TRBJ1-2,.,.,TRBV7-9,CASSPSERGGYTF,TGTGCCAGCAGCCCGTCTGAGCGGGGCGGCTACACCTTC
TRBJ2-2,.,.,TRBV19,CASTDTGELFF,TGTGCCAGTACCGACACCGGGGAGCTGTTTTTT
TRBJ1-6,.,.,TRBV6-5,CASQKKRDSPLHF,TGTGCCAGCCAAAAAAAGAGGGATTCACCCCTCCACTTT
TRBJ2-5,.,.,TRBV30,CAWTPGGRGQETQYF,TGTGCCTGGACCCCCGGTGGCAGGGGTCAAGAGACCCAGTACTTC
TRBJ2-3,once,TRBD2,TRBV5-1,CASSLRGAGESTDTQYF,TGCGCCAGCAGCCTCCGTGGAGCGGGGGAAAGCACAGATACGCAGTATTTT
TRBJ2-7,.,.,TRBV7-2,CASSLAQGRGYEQYF,TGTGCCAGCAGCTTAGCTCAGGGGAGGGGTTACGAGCAGTACTTC
TRBJ2-7,.,TRBD1,TRBV19,CASSRQGAYEQYF,TGTGCCAGTAGTAGACAGGGGGCCTACGAGCAGTACTTC
TRBJ1-1,.,TRBD1,TRBV6-2/TRBV6-3,CASSPDRGHDSTEAFF,TGTGCCAGCAGTCCGGACAGGGGCCATGACAGCACTGAAGCTTTCTTT
TRBJ2-5,.,TRBD1,TRBV5-6,CASSLYRGAETQYF,TGTGCCAGCAGCTTGTACAGGGGAGCGGAGACCCAGTACTTC
TRBJ2-1,.,.,TRBV7-8,CASSLASVDEQFF,TGTGCCAGCAGCTTAGCGTCGGTGGATGAGCAGTTCTTC
TRBJ2-7,.,TRBD1,TRBV7-9,CASSHTPGQGYEQYF,TGTGCCAGCAGCCACACACCGGGACAGGGGTACGAGCAGTACTTC
TRBJ2-6,once,TRBD1,TRBV5-1,CASSLVGQGRTSGANVLTF,TGCGCCAGCAGCTTGGTGGGACAGGGGAGAACTTCTGGGGCCAACGTCCTGACTTTC
TRBJ2-2,.,.,TRBV19,CASRARGRNTGELFF,TGTGCCAGTCGAGCTAGGGGGAGGAACACCGGGGAGCTGTTTTTT
TRBJ1-5,.,.,TRBV3-1/TRBV3-2,CASSPQQINQPQHF,TGTGCCAGCAGCCCCCAACAGATCAATCAGCCCCAGCATTTT
TRBJ1-4,.,.,TRBV7-2,CASSRGQGEKLFF,TGTGCCAGCAGCAGGGGCCAGGGTGAAAAACTGTTTTTT
TRBJ1-1,.,.,TRBV25-1,CASSGVGGGTEAFF,TGTGCCAGCAGTGGAGTCGGGGGGGGCACTGAAGCTTTCTTT
TRBJ1-1,.,.,TRBV7-6,CASSLAVSGVTEAFF,TGTGCCAGCAGCTTAGCAGTTTCCGGGGTCACTGAAGCTTTCTTT
TRBJ2-2,.,TRBD2,TRBV30,CAWSLTSGRVYTGELFF,TGTGCCTGGAGTCTGACTAGCGGGAGGGTCTACACCGGGGAGCTGTTTTTT
TRBJ2-2,.,.,TRBV5-1,CASSRPGVVTGELFF,TGCGCCAGCAGCCGGCCAGGGGTCGTCACCGGGGAGCTGTTTTTT
TRBJ1-1,.,.,TRBV4-1,CASSHSQGLTEAFF,TGCGCCAGCAGCCATAGTCAGGGACTCACTGAAGCTTTCTTT
TRBJ1-6,.,.,TRBV3-1/TRBV3-2,CASSQTYNSPLHF,TGTGCCAGCAGCCAGACTTATAATTCACCCCTCCACTTT
TRBJ1-6,.,TRBD1,TRBV9,CASSGQRNSPLHF,TGTGCCAGCTCGGGACAGCGAAATTCACCCCTCCACTTT
TRBJ2-1,.,TRBD1,TRBV25-1,CVSSRTGNEQFF,TGTGTCAGCTCACGGACAGGGAATGAGCAGTTCTTC
TRBJ1-5,.,TRBD1,TRBV19,CASSSQGTAGNQPQHF,TGTGCCAGTAGTTCCCAAGGGACAGCCGGCAATCAGCCCCAGCATTTT
TRBJ1-1,.,TRBD1,TRBV10-3,CAIRGKQGANTEAFF,TGTGCCATCAGGGGTAAACAGGGGGCGAACACTGAAGCTTTCTTT
TRBJ1-3,.,TRBD1,TRBV6-1,CASSEGQGQGINTIYF,TGTGCCAGCAGTGAAGGTCAGGGACAGGGTATAAACACCATATATTTT
TRBJ2-5,.,TRBD2,TRBV7-9,CASSSGRDFPPETQYF,TGTGCCAGCAGCTCAGGGAGGGACTTTCCCCCGGAGACCCAGTACTTC
TRBJ1-2,.,.,TRBV19,CASSIWEDGYTF,TGTGCCAGTAGTATATGGGAGGATGGCTACACCTTC
TRBJ1-2,once,TRBD1,TRBV6-5,CASRMTGNYGYTF,TGTGCCAGTAGAATGACAGGGAACTATGGCTACACCTTC
TRBJ1-2,.,TRBD1,TRBV5-1,CASSHEDRTEDGYTF,TGCGCCAGCAGCCATGAGGACAGGACAGAAGATGGCTACACCTTC
TRBJ2-7,.,TRBD1,TRBV6-5,CASSPDRGRYEQYF,TGTGCCAGCAGTCCGGACAGGGGGCGCTACGAGCAGTACTTC
TRBJ1-1,.,.,TRBV19,CASRWTVNTEAFF,TGTGCCAGTAGGTGGACAGTGAACACTGAAGCTTTCTTT
TRBJ1-2,.,TRBD1,TRBV6-5,CASSPTGVGYTF,TGTGCCAGCAGCCCCACAGGGGTTGGCTACACCTTC
TRBJ2-7,once,.,TRBV7-9,CASTQGAPNEQYF,TGTGCCAGCACCCAAGGGGCGCCCAACGAGCAGTACTTC
TRBJ1-1,.,.,TRBV9,CASSDDRQDTEAFF,TGTGCCAGCAGCGACGATCGGCAGGACACTGAAGCTTTCTTT
TRBJ2-1,once,.,TRBV7-9,CASSFNRDNEQFF,TGTGCCAGCAGCTTTAACAGGGACAATGAGCAGTTCTTC
TRBJ1-2,.,.,TRBV28,CASSLWDSSPGVYGYTF,TGTGCCAGCAGTTTATGGGACAGCAGTCCAGGGGTCTATGGCTACACCTTC
TRBJ2-3,.,.,TRBV19,CASSLGGATDTQYF,TGTGCCAGTAGCCTAGGTGGGGCCACAGATACGCAGTATTTT
TRBJ2-4,.,.,TRBV4-1,CASSPAGRGPVNIQYF,TGCGCCAGCAGCCCCGCTGGGCGGGGGCCTGTTAACATTCAGTACTTC
TRBJ2-3,.,TRBD2,TRBV10-3,CATTGTSGGAVTDTQYF,TGTGCCACCACCGGGACTAGCGGGGGGGCAGTGACAGATACGCAGTATTTT
TRBJ1-4,.,.,TRBV15,CATTPAGSEKLFF,TGTGCCACCACCCCCGCGGGGAGTGAAAAACTGTTTTTT
TRBJ1-2,.,TRBD1,TRBV6-6,CASSKEPGTGSYGYTF,TGTGCCAGCAGCAAAGAACCTGGGACAGGCAGTTATGGCTACACCTTC
TRBJ2-1,few,.,TRBV10-3,CAISEKRSYNEQFF,TGTGCCATCTCCGAGAAGCGGAGCTACAATGAGCAGTTCTTC
TRBJ2-2,.,.,TRBV3-1/TRBV3-2,CASSQATGGVTGELFF,TGTGCCAGCAGCCAAGCCACAGGGGGGGTGACCGGGGAGCTGTTTTTT
TRBJ2-7,.,.,TRBV10-3,CAISESGARTSYEQYF,TGTGCCATCAGTGAGTCGGGAGCGAGGACCTCCTACGAGCAGTACTTC
TRBJ1-5,.,TRBD1,TRBV19,CASSAPTGDYRQPQHF,TGTGCCAGTAGTGCCCCGACAGGGGACTATCGTCAGCCCCAGCATTTT